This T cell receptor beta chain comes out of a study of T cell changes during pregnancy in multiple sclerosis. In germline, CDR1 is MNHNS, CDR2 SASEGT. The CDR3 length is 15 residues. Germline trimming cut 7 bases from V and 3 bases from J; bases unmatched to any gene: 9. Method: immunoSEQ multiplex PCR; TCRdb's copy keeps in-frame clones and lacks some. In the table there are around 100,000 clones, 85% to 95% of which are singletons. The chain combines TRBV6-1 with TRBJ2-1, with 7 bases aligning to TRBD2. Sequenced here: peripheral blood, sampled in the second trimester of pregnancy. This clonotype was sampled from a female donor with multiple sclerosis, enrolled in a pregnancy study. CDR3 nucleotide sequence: TGTGCCAGCATTGGACTAGGCCTAATCTACAATGAGCAGTTCTTC. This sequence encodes CASIGLGLIYNEQFF.